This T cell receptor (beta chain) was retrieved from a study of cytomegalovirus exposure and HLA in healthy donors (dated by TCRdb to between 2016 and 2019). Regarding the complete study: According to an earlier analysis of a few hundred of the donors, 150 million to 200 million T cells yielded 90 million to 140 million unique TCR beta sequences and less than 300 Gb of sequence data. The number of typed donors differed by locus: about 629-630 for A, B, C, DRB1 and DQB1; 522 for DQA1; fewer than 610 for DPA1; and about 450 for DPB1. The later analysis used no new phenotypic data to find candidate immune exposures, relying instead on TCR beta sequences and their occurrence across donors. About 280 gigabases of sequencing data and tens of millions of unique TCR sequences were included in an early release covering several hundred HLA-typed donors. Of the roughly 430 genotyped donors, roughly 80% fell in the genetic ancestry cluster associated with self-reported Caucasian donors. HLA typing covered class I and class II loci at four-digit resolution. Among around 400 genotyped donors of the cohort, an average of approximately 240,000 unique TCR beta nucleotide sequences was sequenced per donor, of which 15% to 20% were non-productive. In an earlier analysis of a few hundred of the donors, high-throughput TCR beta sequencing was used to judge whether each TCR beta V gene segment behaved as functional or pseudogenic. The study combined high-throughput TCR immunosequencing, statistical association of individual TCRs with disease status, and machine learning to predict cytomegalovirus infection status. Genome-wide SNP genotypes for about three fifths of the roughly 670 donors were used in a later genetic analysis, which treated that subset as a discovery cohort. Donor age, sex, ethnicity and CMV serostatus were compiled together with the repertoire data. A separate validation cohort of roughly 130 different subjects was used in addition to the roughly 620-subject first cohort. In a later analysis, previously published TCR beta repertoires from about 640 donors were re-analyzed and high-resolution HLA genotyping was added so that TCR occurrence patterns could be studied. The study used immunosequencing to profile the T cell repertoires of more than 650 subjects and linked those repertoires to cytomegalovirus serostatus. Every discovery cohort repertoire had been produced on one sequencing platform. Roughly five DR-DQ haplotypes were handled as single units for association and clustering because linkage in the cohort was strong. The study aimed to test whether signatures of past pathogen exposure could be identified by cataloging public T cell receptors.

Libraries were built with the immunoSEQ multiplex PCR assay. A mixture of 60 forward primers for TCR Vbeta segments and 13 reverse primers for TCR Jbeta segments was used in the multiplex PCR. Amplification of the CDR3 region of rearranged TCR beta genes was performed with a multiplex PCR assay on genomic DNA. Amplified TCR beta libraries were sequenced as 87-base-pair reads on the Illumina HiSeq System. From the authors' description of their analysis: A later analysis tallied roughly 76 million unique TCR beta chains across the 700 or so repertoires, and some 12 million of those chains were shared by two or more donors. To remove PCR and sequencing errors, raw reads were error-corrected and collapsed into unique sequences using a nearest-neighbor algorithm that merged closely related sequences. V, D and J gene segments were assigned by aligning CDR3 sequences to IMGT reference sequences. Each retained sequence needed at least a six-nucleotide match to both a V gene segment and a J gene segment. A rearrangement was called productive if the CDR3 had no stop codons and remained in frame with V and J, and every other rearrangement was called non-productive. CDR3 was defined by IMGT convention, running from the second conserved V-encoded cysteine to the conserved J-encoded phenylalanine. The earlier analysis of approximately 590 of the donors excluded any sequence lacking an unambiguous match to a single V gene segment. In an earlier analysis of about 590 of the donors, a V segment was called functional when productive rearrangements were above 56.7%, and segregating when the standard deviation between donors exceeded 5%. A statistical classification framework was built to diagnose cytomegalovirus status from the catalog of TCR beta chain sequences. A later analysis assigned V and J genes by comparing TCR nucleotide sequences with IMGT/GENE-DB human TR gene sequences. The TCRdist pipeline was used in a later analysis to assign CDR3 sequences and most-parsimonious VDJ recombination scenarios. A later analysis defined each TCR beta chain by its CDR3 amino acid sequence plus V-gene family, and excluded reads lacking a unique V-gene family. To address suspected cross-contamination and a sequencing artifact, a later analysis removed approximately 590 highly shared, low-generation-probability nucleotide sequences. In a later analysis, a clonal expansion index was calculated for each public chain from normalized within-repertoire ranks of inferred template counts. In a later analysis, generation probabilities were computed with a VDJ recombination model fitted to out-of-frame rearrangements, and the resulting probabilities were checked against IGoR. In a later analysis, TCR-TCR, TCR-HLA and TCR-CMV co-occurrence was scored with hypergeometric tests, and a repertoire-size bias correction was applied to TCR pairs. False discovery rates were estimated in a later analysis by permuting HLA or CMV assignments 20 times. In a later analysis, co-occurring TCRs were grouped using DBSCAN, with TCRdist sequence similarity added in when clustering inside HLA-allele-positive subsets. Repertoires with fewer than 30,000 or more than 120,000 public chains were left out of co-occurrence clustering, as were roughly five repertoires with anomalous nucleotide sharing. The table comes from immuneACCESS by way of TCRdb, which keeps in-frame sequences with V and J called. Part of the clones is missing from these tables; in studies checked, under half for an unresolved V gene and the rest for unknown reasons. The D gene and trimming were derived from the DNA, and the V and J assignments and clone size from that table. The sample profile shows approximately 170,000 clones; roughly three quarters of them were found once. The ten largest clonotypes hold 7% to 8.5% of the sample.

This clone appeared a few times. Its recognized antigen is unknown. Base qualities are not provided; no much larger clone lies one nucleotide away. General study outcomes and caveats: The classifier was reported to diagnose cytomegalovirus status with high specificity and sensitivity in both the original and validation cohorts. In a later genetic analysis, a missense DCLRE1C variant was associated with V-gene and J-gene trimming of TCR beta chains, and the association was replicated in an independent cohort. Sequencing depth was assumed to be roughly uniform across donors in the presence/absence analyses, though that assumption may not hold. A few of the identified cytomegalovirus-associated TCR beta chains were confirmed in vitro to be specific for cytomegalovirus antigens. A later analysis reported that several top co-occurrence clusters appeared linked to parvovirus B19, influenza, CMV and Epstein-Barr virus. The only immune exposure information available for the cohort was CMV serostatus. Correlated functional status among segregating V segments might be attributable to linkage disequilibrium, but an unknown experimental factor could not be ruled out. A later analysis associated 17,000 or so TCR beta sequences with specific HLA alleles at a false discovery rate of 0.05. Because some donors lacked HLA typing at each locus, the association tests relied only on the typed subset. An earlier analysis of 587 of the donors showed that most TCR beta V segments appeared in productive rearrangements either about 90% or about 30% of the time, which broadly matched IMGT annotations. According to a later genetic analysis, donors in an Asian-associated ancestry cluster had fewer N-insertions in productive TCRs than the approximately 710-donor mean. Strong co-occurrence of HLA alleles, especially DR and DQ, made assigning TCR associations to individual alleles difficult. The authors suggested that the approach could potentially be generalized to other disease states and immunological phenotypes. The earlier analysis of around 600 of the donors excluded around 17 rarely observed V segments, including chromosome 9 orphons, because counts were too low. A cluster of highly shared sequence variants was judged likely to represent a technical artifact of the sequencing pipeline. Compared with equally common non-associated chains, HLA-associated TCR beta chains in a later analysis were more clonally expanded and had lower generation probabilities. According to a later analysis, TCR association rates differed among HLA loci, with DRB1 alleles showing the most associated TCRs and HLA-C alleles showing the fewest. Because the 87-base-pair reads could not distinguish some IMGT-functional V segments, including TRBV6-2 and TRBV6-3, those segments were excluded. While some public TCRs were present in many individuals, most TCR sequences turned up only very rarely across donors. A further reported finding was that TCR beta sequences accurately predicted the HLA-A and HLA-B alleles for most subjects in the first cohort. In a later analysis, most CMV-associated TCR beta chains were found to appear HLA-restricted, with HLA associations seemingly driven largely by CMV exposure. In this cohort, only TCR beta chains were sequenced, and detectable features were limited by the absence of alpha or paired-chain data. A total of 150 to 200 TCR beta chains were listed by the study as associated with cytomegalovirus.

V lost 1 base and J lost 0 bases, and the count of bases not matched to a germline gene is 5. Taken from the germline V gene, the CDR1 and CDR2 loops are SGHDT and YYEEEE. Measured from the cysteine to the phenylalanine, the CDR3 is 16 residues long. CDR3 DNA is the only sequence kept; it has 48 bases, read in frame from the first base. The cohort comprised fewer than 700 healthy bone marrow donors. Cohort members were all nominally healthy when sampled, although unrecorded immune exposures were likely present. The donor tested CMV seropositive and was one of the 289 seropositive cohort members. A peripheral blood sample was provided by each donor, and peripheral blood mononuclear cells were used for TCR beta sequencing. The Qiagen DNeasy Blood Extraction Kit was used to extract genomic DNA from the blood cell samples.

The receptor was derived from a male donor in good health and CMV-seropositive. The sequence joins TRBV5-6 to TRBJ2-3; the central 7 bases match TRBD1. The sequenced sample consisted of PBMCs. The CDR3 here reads CASSLTGATSTDTQYF. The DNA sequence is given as TGTGCCAGCAGCTTGACAGGGGCCACTAGCACAGATACGCAGTATTTT.